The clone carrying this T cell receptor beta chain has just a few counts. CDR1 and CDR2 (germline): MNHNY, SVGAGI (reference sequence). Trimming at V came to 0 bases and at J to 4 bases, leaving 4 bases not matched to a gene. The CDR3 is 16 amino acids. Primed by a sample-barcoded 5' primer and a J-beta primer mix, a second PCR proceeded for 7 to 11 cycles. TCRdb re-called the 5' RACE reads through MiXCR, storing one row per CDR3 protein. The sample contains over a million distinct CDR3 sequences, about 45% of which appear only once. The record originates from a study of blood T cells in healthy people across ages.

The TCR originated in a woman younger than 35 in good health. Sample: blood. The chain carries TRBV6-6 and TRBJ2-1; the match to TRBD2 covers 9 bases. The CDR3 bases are TGTGCCAGCAGTTACTCGAGGACTAGCGCTTACAATGAGCAGTTCTTC. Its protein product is CASSYSRTSAYNEQFF.